The entry below gives a single T cell receptor beta chain sequence along with its context. The data belong to a study of cytomegalovirus exposure and HLA in healthy donors. CDR3 length equals 15 residues. With V trimmed by 4 bases and J by 2 bases, 5 bases remained unmatched. From germline, CDR1 is SGDLS and CDR2 YYNGEE. Both 60 Vbeta primers and 13 Jbeta primers went into the PCR. Assay used: immunoSEQ multiplex PCR; TCRdb lists only in-frame clones, some missing. The table includes about 98,000 clones, roughly 80% detected once. The receptor was derived from a man between 60 and 70 years old in good health and CMV-seropositive. The rearrangement joins TRBV9 to TRBJ1-5, with 8 bases fitting TRBD1. The sample taken for sequencing was PBMCs. CDR3 DNA sequence: TGTGCCAGCAGCTCACAGGGGGACGGCAATCAGCCCCAGCATTTT. Translation gives CASSSQGDGNQPQHF.